A selection of T cell receptor beta chains follows, all from one sample in a study of blood T cell repertoires in COVID-19. Data came from immunoSEQ multiplex PCR; TCRdb stores just in-frame clones and leaves some out. The sample has about 50,000 clones, around 79% seen once. Input material: peripheral blood. These receptors all stem from a man aged 65 to 79 with acute or convalescent COVID-19. Each CDR3 is given with its conserved first and last residue. The order of the fields is J gene, D gene, V gene, clone size, CDR3 protein, CDR3 DNA. A D gene is named only where the DNA matches it firmly. Some rows have no size entry. The others give once, few or many, or a class for an expanded clone.

>TRBJ2-7|.|TRBV4-1|medium-sized
CASSQGVTGSEQYF
TGCGCCAGCAGCCAAGGCGTTACAGGGAGCGAGCAGTACTTC
>TRBJ1-2|TRBD1|TRBV12-3/TRBV12-4|.
CATGMGQNYGYTF
TGTGCCACCGGGATGGGACAGAACTATGGCTACACCTTC
>TRBJ2-7|.|TRBV10-3|.
CAISVRGNEQYF
TGTGCCATCAGTGTTCGGGGGAACGAGCAGTACTTC
>TRBJ1-5|.|TRBV10-3|.
CAPTALRPHQPQHF
TGTGCCCCGACAGCACTGAGGCCCCATCAGCCCCAGCATTTT
>TRBJ2-6|.|TRBV6-5|.
CASRPTEAGANVLTF
TGTGCCAGCCGACCTACTGAGGCTGGGGCCAACGTCCTGACTTTC
>TRBJ2-7|TRBD2|TRBV9|.
CASSGSGGAEAEQYF
TGTGCCAGCAGCGGTAGCGGGGGGGCCGAGGCCGAGCAGTACTTC
>TRBJ1-5|TRBD1|TRBV10-2|.
CASSARTGGQPQHF
TGCGCCAGCAGTGCCCGGACAGGGGGACAGCCCCAGCATTTT
>TRBJ1-4|.|TRBV30|.
CAWTRAANNEKLFF
TGTGCCTGGACGCGGGCAGCCAATAATGAAAAACTGTTTTTT
>TRBJ2-3|.|TRBV11-2|.
CASSLIRRAGATDTQYF
TGTGCCAGCAGCTTAATCCGCCGGGCAGGGGCCACAGATACGCAGTATTTT
>TRBJ2-7|TRBD1|TRBV6-2/TRBV6-3|.
CASSYPGQASYEQYF
TGTGCCAGCAGTTACCCCGGACAGGCCTCCTACGAGCAGTACTTC
>TRBJ2-1|TRBD1|TRBV7-2|.
CASSPGQISYNEQFF
TGTGCCAGCAGCCCGGGACAGATCTCCTACAATGAGCAGTTCTTC
>TRBJ1-1|TRBD1|TRBV7-6|.
CASSSGQGLMNTEAFF
TGTGCCAGCAGCTCGGGACAGGGTCTGATGAACACTGAAGCTTTCTTT
>TRBJ2-5|.|TRBV3-1/TRBV3-2|.
CASSQDVSQGQDLKTQYF
TGTGCCAGCAGCCAAGATGTATCTCAGGGGCAGGATTTAAAGACCCAGTACTTC
>TRBJ2-7|TRBD2|TRBV5-6|.
CASSPTSDSYEQYF
TGTGCCAGCAGCCCAACTAGCGACTCCTACGAGCAGTACTTC
>TRBJ1-2|TRBD1|TRBV5-6|.
CASSLPPSTGNYGYTF
TGTGCCAGCAGCTTGCCCCCCTCGACAGGGAACTATGGCTACACCTTC
>TRBJ2-1|.|TRBV29-1|once
CSVKMRESGNEQFF
TGCAGCGTCAAAATGCGGGAATCAGGCAATGAGCAGTTCTTC
>TRBJ1-2|TRBD1|TRBV5-1|.
CASSLLQGGYTF
TGCGCCAGCAGCTTGCTACAGGGGGGCTACACCTTC
>TRBJ2-6|.|TRBV5-1|once
CASSLGQSGANVLTF
TGCGCCAGCAGCTTGGGACAGTCTGGGGCCAACGTCCTGACTTTC
>TRBJ2-3|TRBD1|TRBV11-3|.
CASSLRDRPTDTQYF
TGTGCCAGCAGCTTAAGGGACAGGCCCACAGATACGCAGTATTTT
>TRBJ1-1|.|TRBV10-3|.
CAISPTPNTEAFF
TGTGCCATCAGCCCGACACCGAACACTGAAGCTTTCTTT
>TRBJ2-5|TRBD1|TRBV19|.
CASSAWTGRETQYF
TGTGCCAGTAGTGCCTGGACAGGGCGGGAGACCCAGTACTTC
>TRBJ2-7|TRBD2|TRBV6-1|.
CASSEGFGAGGTYEQYF
TGTGCCAGCAGTGAAGGTTTCGGGGCGGGAGGGACCTACGAGCAGTACTTC
>TRBJ1-4|TRBD1|TRBV9|.
CASSPSGTAGEKLFF
TGTGCCAGCAGCCCCTCCGGGACAGCCGGAGAAAAACTGTTTTTT
>TRBJ2-3|TRBD2|TRBV5-4|.
CASSLEGASGEDTQYF
TGTGCCAGCAGCTTGGAGGGGGCTAGCGGGGAAGATACGCAGTATTTT
>TRBJ1-1|TRBD1|TRBV12-3/TRBV12-4|.
CASSRTGDLEAFF
TGTGCCAGCAGTCGAACAGGGGACCTTGAAGCTTTCTTT
>TRBJ2-5|TRBD2|TRBV5-1|.
CASSVVAGGFQETQYF
TGCGCCAGCAGCGTAGTAGCGGGGGGATTTCAAGAGACCCAGTACTTC
>TRBJ1-1|TRBD1|TRBV6-5|.
CASSYSVRGTEAFF
TGTGCCAGCAGTTACTCGGTCAGGGGGACTGAAGCTTTCTTT
>TRBJ1-5|TRBD1|TRBV30|.
CAWSFGTEWPQHF
TGTGCCTGGAGTTTCGGGACAGAATGGCCCCAGCATTTT
>TRBJ2-2|.|TRBV5-4|.
CASSRGGTNTGELFF
TGTGCCAGCAGCCGTGGCGGGACGAACACCGGGGAGCTGTTTTTT
>TRBJ1-5|.|TRBV6-6|.
CASRGQGFGNQPQHF
TGTGCCAGCAGGGGCCAGGGGTTCGGCAATCAGCCCCAGCATTTT
>TRBJ1-1|.|TRBV20-1|.
CSASFRSMNTEAFF
TGCAGTGCTAGTTTTCGAAGCATGAACACTGAAGCTTTCTTT
>TRBJ2-1|TRBD2|TRBV7-8|many
CASSPGTSGRPLEQFF
TGTGCCAGCAGCCCCGGGACTAGCGGGAGACCCCTTGAGCAGTTCTTC